A single T cell receptor (beta chain) is shown here with its context. Its cognate antigen has yet to be identified. This sequence may be a read error, since a much larger clone differs from it by one base. This entry comes from a study of T cells in Graves' hyperthyroidism and ophthalmopathy (dated by TCRdb to the late 2010s). Regarding the research as a whole: Peripheral blood was collected at initial diagnosis, before any treatment. To identify TCR V-J signatures that set the groups apart, the researchers used a discovery cohort of 90 to 100 patients, made up of roughly 40 with Graves' ophthalmopathy and some 56 with stable Graves' hyperthyroidism. Prospective prediction of ophthalmopathy was tested in an independent validation cohort of 18 to 20 hyperthyroidism patients and some 17 patients who later progressed to ophthalmopathy. The 85 to 100 discovery patients were randomly split 7:3 into training and test sets. The study also compared thyroid tissue and blood T-cell repertoires from about six Graves' hyperthyroidism patients. After sampling, hyperthyroidism patients received methimazole starting at 30 mg daily, and ophthalmopathy patients received high-dose intravenous methylprednisolone. TCR Vbeta CDR3 sequencing of some 140 peripheral blood samples (more than 40 ophthalmopathy, 75 to 85 hyperthyroidism and roughly 17 progressor patients) is reported in the paper. General conclusions and limits of the study: No statistical method was used to set the sample size in advance, and investigators knew the group allocation. In cross-validation, a model built on a 13 V-J signature told ophthalmopathy apart from stable hyperthyroidism with roughly 87% sensitivity and approximately 81% specificity, and in testing the same model reached 80%/75%. Most expanded thyroid clonotypes (frequency above 0.001) were also detected in blood, a finding suggesting that blood repertoires may reflect thyroid immune responses. In validation, progression to ophthalmopathy was predicted by the model with 65% to 71% sensitivity and 72.22% specificity, a median of roughly 6.4 months before onset.

The TCR beta CDR3 regions were amplified from the RNA transcripts. For the first round of RT-PCR on the TCR CDR3, the HTBI primer set was used together with the Qiagen OneStep RT-PCR kit. Libraries were constructed in a second round of multiplex PCR, after which size selection and purification were carried out. The libraries were sequenced on an Illumina HiSeq2000 using paired-end 100 bp reads. Per the authors' processing: SOAPnuke was used to process the raw data, throwing out any read that contained adapters or uncalled bases, had a mean Phred below 15, or lacked an exact constant-primer or identifier match. COPE v1.2.5 was used to merge the high-quality paired reads, and each unique nucleotide sequence was defined as a clonotype. Clonotypes were aligned to IMGT TRBV, TRBD and TRBJ reference segments using MiTCR v1.1. The analysis was restricted to V-J combinations with a frequency above 0.0001, which together covered 99% to 99.2% of the repertoires. The TCS score was defined as F50 (clonal expansion) divided by E x V (chaos), with BLOSUM62-based TCRdist calculated between CDR3 peptides within each V-J. Welch's t-statistics and random forest reduced around 510 V-J features to some 14, which were used in a naive Bayes classifier (R e1071). The raw public data were reprocessed by TCRdb itself: fastp quality trimming at Q25, MiXCR clonotype calling, in-frame beta chains only. Identical CDR3 protein sequences are pooled into one entry, listed with their most common genes and DNA. TCRdb's processing, not the authors', yielded these V and J calls. The sample includes 350,000 to 450,000 distinct CDR3 sequences, with roughly an eighth observed a single time. 28% of the sample comes from the top ten.

CDR3 length: 13 amino acids, cysteine to phenylalanine. This entry keeps only the CDR3 DNA: 39 bases, framed from base 1. Via the germline V gene (reference sequence), CDR1 is PRHDT and CDR2 FYEKMQ. Ophthalmopathy patients had moderately to severely active disease, with a Clinical Activity Score of 3 or more, a NOSPECS grade of 4 or more, and a disease duration of less than 3 months. Exclusion was applied to patients with uncontrolled infections, other autoimmune diseases, pregnancy or lactation. Diagnoses were established on the basis of clinical symptoms, serum thyroxine and TRAb, thyroid ultrasound, and orbital computed tomography. PBMCs were isolated from roughly 10 ml of fresh peripheral blood by Ficoll-Paque density gradient centrifugation. Total RNA was extracted with Trizol reagent, and quality was checked on an Agilent 2100 Bioanalyzer.

This TCR came from a man aged 50 to 59 with Graves' ophthalmopathy. Recombination connected TRBV13 to TRBJ2-7; TRBD2 is a possible D gene, resting on 5 matching bases. Sequencing was done on a sample of blood. The CDR3 loop reads CASSLVGGNEQHF. The nucleotides are TGTGCCAGCAGTTTAGTCGGAGGTAACGAGCAGCACTTC.